This is a list of T cell receptor beta chains from one sample in a study of breast tumors, draining lymph nodes, adjacent tissues. TCRdb itself ran the multiplex PCR reads through MiXCR, one entry per CDR3 protein. The top ten hold around 4.5% of the sample, which has over 150,000 distinct CDR3 sequences, approximately 31% seen once. The sequenced material came from axillary lymph node tissue. The source of these receptors is a female donor with breast cancer. Some clones in this sample may be carry-over from other donors' samples. The CDR3 runs from the conserved cysteine through the conserved F or W. D genes are given only for firm matches. Size values are once, few and many counts, or a class for expanded clones, and some rows have none.

clone_size: many; j_call: TRBJ1-5; v_call: TRBV5-6; d_call: -; cdr3_aa: CASSTANSNQPQHF; cdr3_nt: TGTGCCAGCAGCACGGCAAATAGCAATCAGCCCCAGCATTTT
clone_size: -; j_call: TRBJ2-7; v_call: TRBV20-1; d_call: TRBD2; cdr3_aa: CSARPGTSGTPTYEQYF; cdr3_nt: TGCAGTGCCCGCCCGGGGACTAGCGGCACCCCCACCTACGAGCAGTACTTC
clone_size: many; j_call: TRBJ2-1; v_call: TRBV4-3; d_call: -; cdr3_aa: CASSQQLENEQFF; cdr3_nt: TGCGCCAGCAGCCAACAGCTAGAAAATGAGCAGTTCTTC
clone_size: -; j_call: TRBJ2-1; v_call: TRBV6-1; d_call: TRBD2; cdr3_aa: CASLKRTSGNNEQFF; cdr3_nt: TGTGCCAGCCTGAAGCGGACTAGCGGTAACAATGAGCAGTTCTTC
clone_size: many; j_call: TRBJ1-5; v_call: TRBV20-1; d_call: -; cdr3_aa: CSARKQGNQPQHF; cdr3_nt: TGCAGTGCTAGAAAACAGGGTAATCAGCCCCAGCATTTT
clone_size: many; j_call: TRBJ2-7; v_call: TRBV20-1; d_call: -; cdr3_aa: CSARARSSYEQYF; cdr3_nt: TGCAGTGCTAGGGCAAGGAGCTCCTACGAGCAGTACTTC
clone_size: -; j_call: TRBJ1-2; v_call: TRBV7-9; d_call: -; cdr3_aa: CASSAESRGADGYTF; cdr3_nt: TGTGCCAGCAGCGCTGAGAGCCGCGGAGCGGATGGCTACACCTTC
clone_size: many; j_call: TRBJ1-4; v_call: TRBV2; d_call: -; cdr3_aa: CASSDRAATNEKLFF; cdr3_nt: TGTGCCAGCAGTGACAGGGCTGCAACTAATGAAAAACTGTTTTTT
clone_size: many; j_call: TRBJ2-3; v_call: TRBV4-1; d_call: TRBD2; cdr3_aa: CASSQGSGRAPDTQYF; cdr3_nt: TGCGCCAGCAGCCAAGGGAGCGGGAGGGCCCCAGATACGCAGTATTTT
clone_size: few; j_call: TRBJ2-3; v_call: TRBV6-5; d_call: -; cdr3_aa: CASSRTSSPSTDTQYF; cdr3_nt: TGTGCCAGCAGTCGAACTAGCAGCCCTAGCACAGATACGCAGTATTTT
clone_size: many; j_call: TRBJ2-5; v_call: TRBV30; d_call: TRBD2; cdr3_aa: CAWSKRLAETQYF; cdr3_nt: TGTGCCTGGAGTAAGCGACTAGCGGAGACCCAGTACTTC
clone_size: many; j_call: TRBJ2-1; v_call: TRBV20-1; d_call: -; cdr3_aa: CSARDPLVGNEQFF; cdr3_nt: TGCAGTGCTAGAGATCCCCTTGTCGGCAATGAGCAGTTCTTC
clone_size: -; j_call: TRBJ2-2; v_call: TRBV2; d_call: -; cdr3_aa: CASNERGVTGELFF; cdr3_nt: TGTGCCAGCAATGAACGTGGGGTCACCGGGGAGCTGTTTTTT
clone_size: many; j_call: TRBJ2-1; v_call: TRBV3-1; d_call: -; cdr3_aa: CASSQDRVGADEQFF; cdr3_nt: TGTGCCAGCAGCCAAGATCGTGTGGGGGCAGATGAGCAGTTCTTC
clone_size: many; j_call: TRBJ1-6; v_call: TRBV7-2; d_call: -; cdr3_aa: CASLLGGNSPLHF; cdr3_nt: TGTGCCAGCCTTTTGGGGGGGAATTCACCCCTCCACTTT
clone_size: medium-sized; j_call: TRBJ1-6; v_call: TRBV19; d_call: -; cdr3_aa: CASSINSPLHF; cdr3_nt: TGTGCCAGTAGTATAAATTCACCCCTCCACTTT
clone_size: -; j_call: TRBJ2-7; v_call: TRBV4-3; d_call: TRBD2; cdr3_aa: CASSQGTSGRTYYEQYF; cdr3_nt: TGCGCCAGCAGCCAAGGGACTAGCGGGAGGACGTACTACGAGCAGTACTTC
clone_size: once; j_call: TRBJ2-3; v_call: TRBV11-2; d_call: TRBD1; cdr3_aa: CASSLVYYDRGPDTQYF; cdr3_nt: TGTGCCAGCAGCTTAGTATATTACGACAGGGGGCCAGATACGCAGTATTTT
clone_size: many; j_call: TRBJ2-3; v_call: TRBV20-1; d_call: -; cdr3_aa: CSARDWAGSTDTQYF; cdr3_nt: TGCAGTGCTAGAGATTGGGCGGGTAGCACAGATACGCAGTATTTT
clone_size: many; j_call: TRBJ2-7; v_call: TRBV20-1; d_call: -; cdr3_aa: CSAGRISYEQYF; cdr3_nt: TGCAGTGCGGGCAGGATCTCCTACGAGCAGTACTTC
clone_size: many; j_call: TRBJ2-3; v_call: TRBV20-1; d_call: TRBD2; cdr3_aa: CSATGGAIDTQYF; cdr3_nt: TGCAGTGCTACCGGGGGGGCTATAGATACGCAGTATTTT
clone_size: many; j_call: TRBJ1-6; v_call: TRBV20-1; d_call: TRBD1; cdr3_aa: CSASPGTGVNSPLHF; cdr3_nt: TGCAGTGCTAGCCCCGGGACAGGGGTCAATTCACCCCTCCACTTT
clone_size: many; j_call: TRBJ1-2; v_call: TRBV3-1; d_call: -; cdr3_aa: CASSHGGSANYGYTF; cdr3_nt: TGTGCCAGCAGCCACGGGGGTTCAGCTAACTATGGCTACACCTTC
clone_size: few; j_call: TRBJ2-5; v_call: TRBV5-6; d_call: TRBD2; cdr3_aa: CASSLAGGGPAETQYF; cdr3_nt: TGTGCCAGCAGCTTGGCGGGGGGGGGGCCAGCGGAGACCCAGTACTTC
clone_size: many; j_call: TRBJ1-2; v_call: TRBV5-4; d_call: -; cdr3_aa: CASSPGRGGYTF; cdr3_nt: TGTGCCAGCAGCCCCGGACGAGGAGGCTACACCTTC
clone_size: many; j_call: TRBJ1-2; v_call: TRBV30; d_call: -; cdr3_aa: CAWSQGTAYGYTF; cdr3_nt: TGTGCCTGGTCCCAGGGTACTGCCTATGGCTACACCTTC
clone_size: many; j_call: TRBJ2-7; v_call: TRBV6-5; d_call: -; cdr3_aa: CASRSTSNEQYF; cdr3_nt: TGTGCCAGCAGATCAACTAGCAACGAGCAGTACTTC
clone_size: many; j_call: TRBJ2-7; v_call: TRBV4-1; d_call: -; cdr3_aa: CASSQGSTGAYEQYF; cdr3_nt: TGCGCCAGCAGCCAAGGTTCGACAGGCGCCTACGAGCAGTACTTC
clone_size: -; j_call: TRBJ2-3; v_call: TRBV6-4; d_call: -; cdr3_aa: CASSDSKSTIRGFVVGSDTQYF; cdr3_nt: TGTGCCAGCAGTGACTCGAAATCGACAATAAGGGGTTTTGTGGTAGGTTCAGATACGCAGTATTTT
clone_size: many; j_call: TRBJ1-4; v_call: TRBV6-5; d_call: TRBD1; cdr3_aa: CASRPTGEGKLFF; cdr3_nt: TGTGCCAGCAGACCAACAGGGGAGGGGAAACTGTTTTTT
clone_size: once; j_call: TRBJ1-5; v_call: TRBV6-5; d_call: -; cdr3_aa: CASSGTDQRGLNEHF; cdr3_nt: TGTGCCAGCAGCGGTACTGACCAGCGGGGTCTCAATGAGCATTTT
clone_size: many; j_call: TRBJ2-1; v_call: TRBV5-5; d_call: TRBD2; cdr3_aa: CASSLWRENSYNEQFF; cdr3_nt: TGTGCCAGCAGCTTGTGGCGGGAGAACTCCTACAATGAGCAGTTCTTC
clone_size: -; j_call: TRBJ2-2; v_call: TRBV7-9; d_call: TRBD1; cdr3_aa: CASSTRTGGGELFF; cdr3_nt: TGTGCCAGCAGCACGCGGACAGGGGGCGGGGAGCTGTTTTTT
clone_size: many; j_call: TRBJ1-4; v_call: TRBV6-6; d_call: -; cdr3_aa: CASSPREAAKGKLFF; cdr3_nt: TGTGCCAGCAGTCCCCGGGAGGCCGCCAAGGGGAAACTGTTTTTT
clone_size: many; j_call: TRBJ2-1; v_call: TRBV15; d_call: -; cdr3_aa: CATSRDAVYNEQFF; cdr3_nt: TGTGCCACCAGCAGAGATGCGGTCTACAATGAGCAGTTCTTC
clone_size: -; j_call: TRBJ2-3; v_call: TRBV7-2; d_call: -; cdr3_aa: CASSDRSTDTQYF; cdr3_nt: TGTGCCAGCAGTGACAGGAGCACAGATACGCAGTATTTT
clone_size: many; j_call: TRBJ2-3; v_call: TRBV7-6; d_call: -; cdr3_aa: CASSLGRGYDTQYF; cdr3_nt: TGTGCCAGCAGCTTAGGTAGAGGCTACGATACGCAGTATTTT
clone_size: many; j_call: TRBJ2-3; v_call: TRBV7-2; d_call: TRBD2; cdr3_aa: CASSSSSGTDTQYF; cdr3_nt: TGTGCCAGCAGCTCTTCTAGCGGTACAGATACGCAGTATTTT
clone_size: few; j_call: TRBJ2-6; v_call: TRBV5-6; d_call: -; cdr3_aa: CASSLYGSGANVLTF; cdr3_nt: TGTGCCAGCAGCTTATATGGCTCTGGGGCCAACGTCCTGACTTTC
clone_size: many; j_call: TRBJ2-5; v_call: TRBV30; d_call: TRBD1; cdr3_aa: CASWDRGQETQYF; cdr3_nt: TGTGCCTCGTGGGACAGGGGTCAAGAGACCCAGTACTTC
clone_size: many; j_call: TRBJ2-1; v_call: TRBV7-3; d_call: TRBD2; cdr3_aa: CASSNGLADIGEQFF; cdr3_nt: TGTGCCAGCAGCAATGGACTAGCGGATATTGGGGAGCAGTTCTTC
clone_size: -; j_call: TRBJ1-2; v_call: TRBV5-4; d_call: -; cdr3_aa: CASSAPNYGYTF; cdr3_nt: TGTGCCAGCAGTGCTCCTAACTATGGCTACACCTTC
clone_size: -; j_call: TRBJ2-5; v_call: TRBV2; d_call: -; cdr3_aa: CASSGGGPQETQYF; cdr3_nt: TGTGCCAGCAGTGGGGGGGGGCCGCAGGAGACCCAGTACTTC
clone_size: many; j_call: TRBJ2-1; v_call: TRBV19; d_call: -; cdr3_aa: CASSTQGGYYNEQFF; cdr3_nt: TGTGCCAGTAGTACACAGGGAGGGTACTACAATGAGCAGTTCTTC
clone_size: many; j_call: TRBJ2-1; v_call: TRBV7-2; d_call: TRBD1; cdr3_aa: CASSAIGGAEEQFF; cdr3_nt: TGTGCCAGCAGCGCAATAGGGGGCGCAGAGGAGCAGTTCTTC
clone_size: many; j_call: TRBJ2-1; v_call: TRBV10-3; d_call: TRBD2; cdr3_aa: CAISAGGYNEQFF; cdr3_nt: TGTGCCATCAGTGCGGGGGGCTACAATGAGCAGTTCTTC
clone_size: -; j_call: TRBJ2-7; v_call: TRBV5-5; d_call: TRBD2; cdr3_aa: CASSPHPTSGQSYEQYF; cdr3_nt: TGTGCCAGCAGCCCGCACCCGACTAGCGGGCAATCCTACGAGCAGTACTTC
clone_size: many; j_call: TRBJ1-2; v_call: TRBV7-2; d_call: -; cdr3_aa: CASSLDWGGSPGYPF; cdr3_nt: TGTGCCAGCAGCTTAGATTGGGGGGGGTCCCCTGGCTACCCCTTC